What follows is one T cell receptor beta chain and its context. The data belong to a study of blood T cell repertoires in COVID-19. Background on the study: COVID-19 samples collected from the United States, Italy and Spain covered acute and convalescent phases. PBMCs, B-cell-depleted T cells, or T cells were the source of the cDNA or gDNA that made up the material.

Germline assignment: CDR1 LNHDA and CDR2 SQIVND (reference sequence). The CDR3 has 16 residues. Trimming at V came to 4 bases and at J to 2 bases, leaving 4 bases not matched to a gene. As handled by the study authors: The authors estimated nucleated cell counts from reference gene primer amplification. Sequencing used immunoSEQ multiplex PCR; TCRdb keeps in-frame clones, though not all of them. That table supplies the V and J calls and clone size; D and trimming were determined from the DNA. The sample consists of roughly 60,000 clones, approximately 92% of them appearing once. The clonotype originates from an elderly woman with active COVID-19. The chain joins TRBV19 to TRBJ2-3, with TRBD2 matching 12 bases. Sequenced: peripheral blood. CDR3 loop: CASSTLAGGPTDTQYF. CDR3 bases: TGTGCCAGTAGTACCCTAGCGGGGGGGCCCACAGATACGCAGTATTTT. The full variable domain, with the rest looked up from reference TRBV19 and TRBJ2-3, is DGGITQSPKYLFRKEGQNVTLSCEQNLNHDAMYWYRQDPGQGLRLIYYSQIVNDFQKGDIAEGYSVSREKKESFPLTVTSAQKNPTAFYLCASSTLAGGPTDTQYFGPGTRLTVL.